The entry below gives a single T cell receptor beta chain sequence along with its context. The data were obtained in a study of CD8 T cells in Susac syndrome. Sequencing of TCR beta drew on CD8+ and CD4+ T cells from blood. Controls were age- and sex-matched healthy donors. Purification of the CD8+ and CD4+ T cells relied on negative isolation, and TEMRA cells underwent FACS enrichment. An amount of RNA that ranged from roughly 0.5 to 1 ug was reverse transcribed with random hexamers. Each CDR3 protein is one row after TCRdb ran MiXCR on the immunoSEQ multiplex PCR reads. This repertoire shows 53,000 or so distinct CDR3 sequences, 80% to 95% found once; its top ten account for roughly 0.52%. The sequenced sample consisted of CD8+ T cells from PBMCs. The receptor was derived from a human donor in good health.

The CDR3 reads CASSPRQGLGYSNQPQHF. The CDR3 bases are TGTGCCAGCAGCCCAAGACAGGGGTTGGGTTATAGCAATCAGCCCCAGCATTTT. The J gene is TRBJ1-5, the V gene TRBV4-2; TRBD1 agrees at 8 bases. V lost 4 bases, J lost 0 bases, and 11 bases stayed unmatched. The germline gives CDR1 LGHNA, CDR2 YNFKEQ. CDR3 length: 18 amino acids.